The T cell receptor (beta chain) described here comes from a study of CD8+ T cells in alopecia areata. About the research overall: A regimen of oral tofacitinib, 5 to 10 mg twice daily, was given to treated patients.

Peripheral blood, together with lesional scalp punch biopsies, was collected from alopecia areata patients. PBMCs served as the source from which CD4+ and CD8+ T cells were sorted. This CDR3 comprises 13 residues. Per germline, CDR1 MNHEY and CDR2 SVGAGI. Between the trimmed V and J ends, which lost 5 bases and 7 bases, there was a span of 14 bases. RNA was isolated and reverse transcribed to cDNA, the sequencing template. Data came from immunoSEQ multiplex PCR; TCRdb stores just in-frame clones and leaves some out. Of 90,000 to 100,000 clones listed, less than 50% are singletons. V is TRBV6-5 and J is TRBJ1-2, with a weak D call TRBD1 (5 bases). This TCR was sampled from a human donor with alopecia areata. Sequenced: CD4+ T cells sorted from blood. As DNA, the CDR3 is TGTGCCAGCAGTGGCCCGGACAAGGCTGGCTACACCTTC. This encodes CASSGPDKAGYTF.